This TCR beta chain is drawn from a study of cytomegalovirus exposure and HLA in healthy donors. Broader study findings: Owing to their indistinguishability, certain V segments, notably TRBV6-2 and TRBV6-3, were excluded. Previous analysis showed most TCR beta V segments were productive about 87% or about 30% of the time.

A word on this clone: Antigen specificity is unknown. Other DNA sequences in this specimen translate into the identical CDR3.

The V and J ends lost 1 base and 3 bases respectively, with 6 bases between them. Germline CDR1 reads MGHRA; CDR2 reads YSYEKL. The CDR3 is 13 residues long. PCR involved 60 Vbeta and 13 Jbeta primers. Profiling relied on immunoSEQ multiplex PCR, and the TCRdb table lists in-frame clones only, not all of them. This table has about 160,000 clones, more than 60% appearing once. This clonotype originated in a male donor in good health and CMV-seronegative. Specimen: PBMCs. The J gene is TRBJ2-5, the V gene TRBV4-1; D ambiguous. CDR3 in DNA: TGCGCCAGCAGCCAAGTAAGCGAAGAGACCCAGTACTTC. This codes for CASSQVSEETQYF.